The entry below gives a single TCR beta chain sequence along with its context. These data come from a study of OX40 agonist ivuxolimab in advanced cancers. Overall study: Three dose-escalation patients had partial responses: one with hepatocellular carcinoma and two with cutaneous melanoma.

Using immunoSEQ multiplex PCR, the repertoire was profiled, and TCRdb retains in-frame clones only, with some absent. The sample has 70,000 to 90,000 clones; approximately 80% are singletons. The CDR3 is 15 residues long. Deletions cut 3 bases from V and 9 bases from J, with 15 bases between. The germline V gene has CDR1 LNHDA and CDR2 SQIVND (reference sequence). The source material was CD4+ or CD8+ T cells sorted from blood, sampled in a trial of the OX40 agonist ivuxolimab. The chain carries TRBV19 and TRBJ1-6; D might be TRBD1 (5 bases). This receptor was identified in an adult with an advanced solid tumor such as melanoma, head and neck, liver or kidney cancer. The CDR3 is CASSIQEGLSSPLHF. The CDR3 bases are TGTGCCAGTAGTATTCAAGAGGGGTTAAGTTCACCCCTCCACTTT.